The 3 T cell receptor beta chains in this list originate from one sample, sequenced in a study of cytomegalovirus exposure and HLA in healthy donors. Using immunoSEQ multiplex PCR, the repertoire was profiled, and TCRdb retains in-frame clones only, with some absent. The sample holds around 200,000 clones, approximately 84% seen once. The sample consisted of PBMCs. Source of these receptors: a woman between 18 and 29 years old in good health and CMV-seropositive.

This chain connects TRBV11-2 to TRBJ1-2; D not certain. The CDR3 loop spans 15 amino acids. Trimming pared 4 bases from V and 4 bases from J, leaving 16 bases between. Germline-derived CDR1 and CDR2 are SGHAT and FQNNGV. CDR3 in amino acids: CASSSPSDGVYGYTF. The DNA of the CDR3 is TGTGCCAGCAGCTCCCCTTCGGACGGGGTCTATGGCTACACCTTC. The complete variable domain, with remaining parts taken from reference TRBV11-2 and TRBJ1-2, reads EAGVAQSPRYKIIEKRQSVAFWCNPISGHATLYWYQQILGQGPKLLIQFQNNGVVDDSQLPKDRFSAERLKGVDSTLKIQPAKLEDSAVYLCASSSPSDGVYGYTFGSGTRLTVV.

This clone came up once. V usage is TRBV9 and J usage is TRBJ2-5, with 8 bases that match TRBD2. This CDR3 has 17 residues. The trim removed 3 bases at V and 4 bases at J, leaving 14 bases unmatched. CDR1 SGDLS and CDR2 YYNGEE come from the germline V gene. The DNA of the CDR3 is TGTGCCAGCAGCGCAGGACTAGCTGCAACCCGAGGAGAGACCCAGTACTTC. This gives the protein CASSAGLAATRGETQYF.

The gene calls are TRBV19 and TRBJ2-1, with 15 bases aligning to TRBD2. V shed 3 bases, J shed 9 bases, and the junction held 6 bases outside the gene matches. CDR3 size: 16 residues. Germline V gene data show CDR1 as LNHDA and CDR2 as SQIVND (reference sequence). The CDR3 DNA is TGTGCCAGTAGTATGGAAGGGACTAGCGGGGGGAGTGAGCAGTTCTTC. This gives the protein CASSMEGTSGGSEQFF.